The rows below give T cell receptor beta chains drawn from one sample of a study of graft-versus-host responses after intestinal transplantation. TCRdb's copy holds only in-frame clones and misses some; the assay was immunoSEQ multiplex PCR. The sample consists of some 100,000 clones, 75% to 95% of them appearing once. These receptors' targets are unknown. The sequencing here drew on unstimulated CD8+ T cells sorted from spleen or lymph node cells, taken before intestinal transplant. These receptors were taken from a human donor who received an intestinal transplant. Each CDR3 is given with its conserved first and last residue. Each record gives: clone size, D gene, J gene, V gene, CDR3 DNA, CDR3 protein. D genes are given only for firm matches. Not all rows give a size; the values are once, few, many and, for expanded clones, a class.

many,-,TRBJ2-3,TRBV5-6,TGTGCCAGCAGCCGAAGTACAGGGAGGACAGATACGCAGTATTTT,CASSRSTGRTDTQYF
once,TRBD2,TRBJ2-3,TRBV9,TGTGCCAGCAGCGTAGAGGGCGGGGGGGTCACAGATACGCAGTATTTT,CASSVEGGGVTDTQYF
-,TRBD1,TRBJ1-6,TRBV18,TGTGCCAGCCACGAGCTCTGGACAGGGGGGAATTCACCCCTCCACTTT,CASHELWTGGNSPLHF
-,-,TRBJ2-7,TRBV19,TGTGCCAGTAGTATAGGATACGAGCAGCACTTC,CASSIGYEQHF
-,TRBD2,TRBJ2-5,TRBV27,TGTGCCAGCAGTCCCAGGACTAGAGGAGAGACCCAGTACTTC,CASSPRTRGETQYF
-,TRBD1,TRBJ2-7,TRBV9,TGTGCCAGCAGCTCCACAGGGGCACCCTACGAGCAGTACTTC,CASSSTGAPYEQYF
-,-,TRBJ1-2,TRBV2,TGTGCCAGCAGTGAATGGGTGGGCGGAATTGACGGCTACACCTTC,CASSEWVGGIDGYTF
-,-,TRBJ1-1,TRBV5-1,TGCGCCAGCAGAGTGGGGACTGAAGCTTTCTTT,CASRVGTEAFF
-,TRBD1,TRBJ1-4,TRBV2,TGTGCCAGCAGTGGGACAGGCGAAAAACTGTTTTTT,CASSGTGEKLFF
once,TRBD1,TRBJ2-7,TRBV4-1,TGCGCCAGCAGCCCGCAACCAGGGGGCTACGAGCAGTACTTC,CASSPQPGGYEQYF
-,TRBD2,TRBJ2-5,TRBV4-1,TGCGCCAGCAGCCAAGAAACGACGGGAGGTGGAGAGACCCAGTACTTC,CASSQETTGGGETQYF
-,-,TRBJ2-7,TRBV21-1,TGTGCCAGCAGCAACAGGCGAGACTCCTACGAGCAGTACTTC,CASSNRRDSYEQYF
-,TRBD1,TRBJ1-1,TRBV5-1,TGCGCCAGCAGCTTGGGGGACAGGGGACTTGAAGCTTTCTTT,CASSLGDRGLEAFF
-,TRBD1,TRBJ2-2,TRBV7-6,TGTGCCAGCAGCTTAGAGGGGGCTCCCGGGGAGCTGTTTTTT,CASSLEGAPGELFF
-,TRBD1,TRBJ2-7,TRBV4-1,TGCGCCAGCAGCCTTGGAGCCCGACAGGGTTTCGCCCCCTACGAGCAGTACTTC,CASSLGARQGFAPYEQYF
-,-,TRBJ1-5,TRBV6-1,TGTGCCAGCACCGCGGATTATAGCAATCAGCCCCAGCATTTT,CASTADYSNQPQHF
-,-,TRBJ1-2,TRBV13,TGTGCCAGCAGCTCCCTGGGGAGAGGGCCCCTCGATGGCTACACCTTC,CASSSLGRGPLDGYTF
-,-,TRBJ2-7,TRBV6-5,TGTGCCAGCAGTTACCGCAGCCCCCCGGACGAGCAGTACTTC,CASSYRSPPDEQYF
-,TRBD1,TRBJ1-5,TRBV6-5,TGTGCCAGCCAGAGACAGGGAGGAGGCAATCAGCCCCAGCATTTT,CASQRQGGGNQPQHF
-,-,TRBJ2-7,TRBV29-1,TGCAGCGTTGAAGTGCAGGGCTACGAGCAGTACTTC,CSVEVQGYEQYF
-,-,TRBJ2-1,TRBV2,TGTGCCAGGAGCAGACGGGGTTACAATGAGCAGTTCTTC,CARSRRGYNEQFF
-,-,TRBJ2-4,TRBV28,TGTGCCAGCAGTTTCTGGCCGAGTATAGCCAAAAACATTCAGTACTTC,CASSFWPSIAKNIQYF
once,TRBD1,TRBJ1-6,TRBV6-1,TGTGCCAGCAGTGAAGAACAGGGGGTAACCTCCTATAACTCACCCCTCCACTTT,CASSEEQGVTSYNSPLHF
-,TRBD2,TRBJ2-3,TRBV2,TGTGCCAGCAGTGAGGGGGGTAGCGGGGTCACAGATACGCAGTATTTT,CASSEGGSGVTDTQYF
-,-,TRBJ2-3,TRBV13,TGTGCCAGCAGCTTAGGACGGAGCACAGATACGCAGTATTTT,CASSLGRSTDTQYF
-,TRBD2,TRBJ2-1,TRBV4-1,TGCGCCAGCAGCCTTAGCGGGAGGTCCTACAATGAGCAGTTCTTC,CASSLSGRSYNEQFF
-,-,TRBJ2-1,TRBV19,TGTGCCAGAGTCGTCTATGAGCAGTTCTTC,CARVVYEQFF
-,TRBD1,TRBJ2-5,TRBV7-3,TGTGCCAGCAGCTACGGACCAGGGGGCATGGTAGAGACCCAGTACTTC,CASSYGPGGMVETQYF
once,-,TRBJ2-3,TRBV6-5,TGTGCCAGCAGCTTCCTTAGCACAGATACGCAGTATTTT,CASSFLSTDTQYF
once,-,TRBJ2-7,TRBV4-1,TGCGCCAGCAGCCAAGTTGTGTTTGCCTACGAGCAGTACTTC,CASSQVVFAYEQYF
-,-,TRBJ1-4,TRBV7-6,TGTGCCAGCAGCTTAGCGGTGGGTTTTGGTGAAAAACTGTTTTTT,CASSLAVGFGEKLFF
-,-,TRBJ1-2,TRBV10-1,TGCGCCAGCAGTGAGAGCCCTAACTATGGCTACACCTTC,CASSESPNYGYTF
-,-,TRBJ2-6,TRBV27,TGTGCCAGCAGTTTATACTCTGGGGCCAACGTCCTGACTTTC,CASSLYSGANVLTF
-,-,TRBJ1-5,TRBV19,TGTGCCAGTAGTATCACAGGGCTAGGCAATCAGCCCCAGCATTTT,CASSITGLGNQPQHF
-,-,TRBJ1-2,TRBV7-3,TGTGCCAGCAGCTTAACTCCTTTGGGCTATGGCTACACCTTC,CASSLTPLGYGYTF
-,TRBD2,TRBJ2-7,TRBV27,TGTGCCAGCAGTCCTCGACTAGCGGGACAAATACAGCAGTACTTC,CASSPRLAGQIQQYF
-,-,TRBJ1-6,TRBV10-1,TGCGCCAGCGCCCCCAAGGGTAGCAATTCACCCCTCCACTTT,CASAPKGSNSPLHF
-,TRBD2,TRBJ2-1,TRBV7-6,TGTGCCAGCAGCTTCGGACTAGCGGGGAAAAATGAGCAGTTCTTC,CASSFGLAGKNEQFF
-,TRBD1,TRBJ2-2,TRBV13,TGTGCCAGCAGCCTCAGGGGGAGCGGCACCGGGGAGCTGTTTTTT,CASSLRGSGTGELFF
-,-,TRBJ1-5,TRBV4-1,TGCGCCAGCAGCCAAGAAACACCACAAAGTCAGCCCCAGCATTTT,CASSQETPQSQPQHF
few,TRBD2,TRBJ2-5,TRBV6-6,TGTGCCAGCAGTTACTCTAGCGGGGGTGGAGAGACCCAGTACTTC,CASSYSSGGGETQYF
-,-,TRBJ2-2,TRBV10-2,TGCGCCAGCAGGGGTGGGGGCGTAAACACCGGGGAGCTGTTTTTT,CASRGGGVNTGELFF
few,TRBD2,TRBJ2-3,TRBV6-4,TGTGCCAGCAGTTCCGCGGGAGGGCCAACAGATACGCAGTATTTT,CASSSAGGPTDTQYF
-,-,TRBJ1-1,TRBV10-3,TGTGCCATCAGTGCGAGTCCTCGAGGGAACACTGAAGCTTTCTTT,CAISASPRGNTEAFF
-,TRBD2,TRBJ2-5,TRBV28,TGTGCCAGCAGAAAAAGCGGGGTAGAGACCCAGTACTTC,CASRKSGVETQYF
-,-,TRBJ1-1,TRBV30,TGTGCCTGGAGTGTACGCCCCCCCCCAGTAAATTTGAACACTGAAGCTTTCTTT,CAWSVRPPPVNLNTEAFF
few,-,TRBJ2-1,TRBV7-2,TGTGCCAGCAGCTTAGCCCAGGGGAATGAGCAGTTCTTC,CASSLAQGNEQFF
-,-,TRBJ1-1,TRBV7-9,TGTGCCAGCAGCTTAGAAGGGGTAAGGGAGGGAGCTGAAGCTTTCTTT,CASSLEGVREGAEAFF
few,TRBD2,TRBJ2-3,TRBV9,TGTGCCAGCAGCGGGCTAGCGGGGGGTTCGGATACGCAGTATTTT,CASSGLAGGSDTQYF
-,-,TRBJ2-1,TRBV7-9,TGTGCCAGCAGCTCCGGGGCTTCACTCAATGAGCAGTTCTTC,CASSSGASLNEQFF
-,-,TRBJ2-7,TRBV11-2,TGTGCCAGCAGCTTAGGAGGGGTGTTGTACGAGCAGTACTTC,CASSLGGVLYEQYF
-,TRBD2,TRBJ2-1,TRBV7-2,TGTGCCAGCAGCTTAGTTGGACTAGCGTACAATGAGCAGTTCTTC,CASSLVGLAYNEQFF
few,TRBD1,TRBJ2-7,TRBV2,TGTGCCAGCAGTGGGGACAGGGGGACCTACGAGCAGTACTTC,CASSGDRGTYEQYF
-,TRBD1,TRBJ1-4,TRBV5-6,TGTGCCAGCAGCTCGCCGGGACAGGGGGATGAAAAACTGTTTTTT,CASSSPGQGDEKLFF